Listed below are T cell receptor beta chains from one sample, sequenced in a study of T cell responses to AZD1222 COVID-19 vaccine. Using immunoSEQ multiplex PCR, the repertoire was profiled, and TCRdb retains in-frame clones only, with some absent. The data show about 130,000 clones, about 85% seen once. Sequencing used peripheral blood, obtained on day 0 of AZD1222 vaccination. The origin of the receptors is an adult in good health. The CDR3 runs from the conserved cysteine through the conserved F or W. The D gene is left open where the match is weak.

D gene: .
V gene: TRBV5-1
J gene: TRBJ2-2
CDR3 protein: CASSSDWNTGELFF
CDR3 DNA: TGCGCCAGCAGCTCCGACTGGAACACCGGGGAGCTGTTTTTT

D gene: TRBD2
V gene: TRBV7-9
J gene: TRBJ2-3
CDR3 protein: CASSPIGASGVLGATQYF
CDR3 DNA: TGTGCCAGCAGCCCAATAGGTGCTAGCGGGGTCCTAGGGGCTACGCAGTATTTT

D gene: .
V gene: TRBV6-5
J gene: TRBJ1-3
CDR3 protein: CASTLGAGTGNTIYF
CDR3 DNA: TGTGCCAGCACCTTGGGGGCAGGAACTGGAAACACCATATATTTT

D gene: TRBD1
V gene: TRBV15
J gene: TRBJ2-7
CDR3 protein: CATSRVGQGGYEQYF
CDR3 DNA: TGTGCCACCAGCAGAGTGGGACAGGGGGGATACGAGCAGTACTTC

D gene: TRBD2
V gene: TRBV25-1
J gene: TRBJ2-7
CDR3 protein: CASSGLLAGATYEQYF
CDR3 DNA: TGTGCCAGCAGTGGGCTGCTAGCGGGCGCTACCTACGAGCAGTACTTC

D gene: .
V gene: TRBV5-1
J gene: TRBJ2-7
CDR3 protein: CASSVGVGEQYF
CDR3 DNA: TGCGCCAGCAGCGTGGGGGTGGGAGAGCAGTACTTC

D gene: TRBD2
V gene: TRBV5-6
J gene: TRBJ2-3
CDR3 protein: CASSFPKRGGTDTQYF
CDR3 DNA: TGTGCCAGCAGCTTTCCCAAGCGGGGGGGAACAGATACGCAGTATTTT

D gene: .
V gene: TRBV5-4
J gene: TRBJ1-1
CDR3 protein: CASSLDLSEAFF
CDR3 DNA: TGTGCCAGCAGCTTGGATTTATCTGAAGCTTTCTTT

D gene: .
V gene: TRBV30
J gene: TRBJ2-7
CDR3 protein: CAWSDGGHEQYF
CDR3 DNA: TGTGCCTGGAGCGACGGGGGCCACGAGCAGTACTTC

D gene: .
V gene: TRBV6-5
J gene: TRBJ1-5
CDR3 protein: CASSRGVNQPQHF
CDR3 DNA: TGTGCCAGCAGTCGGGGTGTTAATCAGCCCCAGCATTTT

D gene: .
V gene: TRBV20-1
J gene: TRBJ2-2
CDR3 protein: CSASDRSPGELFF
CDR3 DNA: TGCAGTGCTAGTGACAGGTCCCCCGGGGAGCTGTTTTTT

D gene: TRBD1
V gene: TRBV3-1/TRBV3-2
J gene: TRBJ1-1
CDR3 protein: CASSLRDRGEAFF
CDR3 DNA: TGTGCCAGCAGCCTCCGGGACAGGGGGGAAGCTTTCTTT

D gene: TRBD1
V gene: TRBV2
J gene: TRBJ2-7
CDR3 protein: CASSGPGQGAYEQYF
CDR3 DNA: TGTGCCAGCAGTGGACCGGGACAGGGGGCTTACGAGCAGTACTTC

D gene: TRBD2
V gene: TRBV7-2
J gene: TRBJ2-1
CDR3 protein: CASSLDAWTSGGRNNEQFF
CDR3 DNA: TGTGCCAGCAGCTTAGACGCCTGGACTAGCGGGGGGCGGAACAATGAGCAGTTCTTC

D gene: .
V gene: TRBV19
J gene: TRBJ1-3
CDR3 protein: CASSIPRKAIYF
CDR3 DNA: TGTGCCAGTAGTATACCCAGAAAAGCCATATATTTT

D gene: .
V gene: TRBV19
J gene: TRBJ1-1
CDR3 protein: CASKQGGEAFF
CDR3 DNA: TGTGCCAGTAAACAGGGCGGAGAAGCTTTCTTT

D gene: .
V gene: TRBV6-5
J gene: TRBJ1-2
CDR3 protein: CASRNSRGVSYGYTF
CDR3 DNA: TGTGCCAGCAGAAACAGCCGGGGAGTTAGCTATGGCTACACCTTC

D gene: TRBD2
V gene: TRBV5-1
J gene: TRBJ2-7
CDR3 protein: CASSPTSGGAHEQYF
CDR3 DNA: TGCGCCAGCAGCCCTACTAGCGGGGGGGCCCACGAGCAGTACTTC

D gene: .
V gene: TRBV9
J gene: TRBJ1-6
CDR3 protein: CASSVAERGDSPLHF
CDR3 DNA: TGTGCCAGCAGCGTAGCTGAGAGGGGAGATTCACCCCTCCACTTT